In this sample, the clone carrying this T cell receptor (beta chain) turned up many times. Its matching antigen is unknown. Amplified TCR beta CDR3 regions came from RNA transcripts. Carried out on the TCR CDR3, a first-round RT-PCR used the HTBI primer set. One entry per CDR3 protein, called by TCRdb with MiXCR from the multiplex PCR reads. The sample records some 300,000 distinct CDR3 sequences, around 13% being singletons. Lactation, pregnancy, other autoimmune disease or uncontrolled infection led to exclusion of patients. Germline V lookup: CDR1 MNHEY, CDR2 SVGEGT. The CDR3 loop spans 17 amino acids. V was clipped by 2 bases and J by 5 bases; unmatched bases: 12. This sample was taken from a study of T cells in Graves' hyperthyroidism and ophthalmopathy. Study-wide results and limits: Blood also held most thyroid clonotypes expanded beyond 0.001.

The chain has TRBV6-2 or TRBV6-3 and TRBJ1-5; 7 bases agree with TRBD1. Material for sequencing was blood. The sequence came from a middle-aged woman with Graves' hyperthyroidism. This CDR3 is CASSYPSSTGPDQPQHF. CDR3 bases: TGTGCCAGCAGTTACCCCTCGTCGACAGGGCCAGATCAGCCCCAGCATTTT.